This TCR beta chain derives from a study of cytomegalovirus exposure and HLA in healthy donors. PCR employed 60 Vbeta and 13 Jbeta primers. Clones were read by immunoSEQ multiplex PCR, and TCRdb kept only the in-frame ones, dropping some. The top ten hold around 2.5% of the sample, which has around 150,000 clones, 65% to 85% seen once. The germline V gene has CDR1 GTSNPN and CDR2 SVGIG (reference sequence). CDR3 size: 16 residues. V lost 0 bases and J lost 0, with 12 bases in between. V gene TRBV30 combines with J gene TRBJ2-1; TRBD2 might be the D (6 bases). Sequencing used PBMCs. The source of this sequence is a woman aged 35 to 49 in good health and CMV-seropositive. This CDR3 is CAWSVAASASYNEQFF. The CDR3 bases are TGTGCCTGGAGTGTAGCAGCTAGCGCCTCCTACAATGAGCAGTTCTTC.